This T cell receptor beta chain stems from a study of T cells after yellow fever vaccination. The wider study: In the case of low-cell-number fractions, SMART-Seq v4 Ultra Low Input was used for preparation.

Each CDR3 protein is one row after TCRdb ran MiXCR on the 5' RACE reads. The sample yields 500,000 to 650,000 distinct CDR3 sequences, roughly a sixth seen once. Trimming cost V 1 base and J 1 base, with 8 bases left between them. This CDR3 comprises 16 residues. Per the germline V gene, CDR1 is MNHEY and CDR2 is SVGAGI. The starting material was PBMCs, obtained 5 to 6 days after the first yellow fever vaccination. The sequence was collected from a man between 18 and 35 years old who received the YFV17D yellow fever vaccine. The J gene is TRBJ1-6, the V gene TRBV6-5; the D gene is possibly TRBD1 (5 bases). The CDR3 sequence is CASSYFGGSYNSPLHF. CDR3 nucleotides: TGTGCCAGCAGTTACTTTGGGGGATCCTATAATTCACCCCTCCACTTT.